The clone carrying this TCR beta chain was detected ten times or more. These data are taken from a study of human T cells and chemical hapten exposure. A single record per CDR3 protein comes from TCRdb applying MiXCR to the RACE reads. This sample carries approximately 320,000 distinct CDR3 sequences, over 5% of them seen once, and the ten largest clones take about 8.2%. This sample's time point: pre-sensitization, week 0. Treatment noted: therapeutic diphenylcyclopropenone sensitization with weekly scalp DPC. The V end lost 8 bases, the J end lost 10 bases, and 21 bases lay between the germline ends. This CDR3 comprises 14 residues. Germline V gene lookup returns CDR1 MNHNY and CDR2 SVGAGI (reference sequence).

This sequence was found in a woman younger than 35 with alopecia areata. Some clones in this sample may be carry-over from other donors' samples. The rearrangement joins TRBV6-6 to TRBJ2-1; D tentatively fits TRBD1 or TRBD2 (5 bases each). This specimen consisted of whole blood, obtained in connection with sensitization to the hapten diphenylcyclopropenone (DPC). This chain's CDR3 is CASFLNFRGEEQFF. CDR3 in DNA: TGTGCCAGCTTCCTTAATTTTCGAGGGGAGGAGCAGTTCTTC.